This TCR beta chain was captured in a study of ipilimumab plus nivolumab after autologous stem cell transplantation. Study summary: A median of roughly eight nivolumab and 4 or 5 ipilimumab doses were given.

Ipilimumab, 1 mg/kg, started 14 to 28 days after autologous transplant. The data were produced by immunoSEQ multiplex PCR, yet TCRdb's version contains in-frame clones alone and is incomplete. Of 15,000 to 20,000 clones in the sample, roughly four fifths were seen once. This sample comprised PBMCs, obtained in a trial of ipilimumab plus nivolumab as post-transplant consolidation. The sequence derives from a male donor with diffuse large B-cell lymphoma.

CDR3 protein: CASSTGTGSINEKLFF. The CDR3 nucleotides are TGCGCCAGCAGCACGGGGACAGGGTCGATTAATGAAAAACTGTTTTTT. This chain joins TRBV5-1 and TRBJ1-4, with 9 bases aligning to TRBD1. V shed 4 bases and J 4 bases; nucleotides not matched to a gene: 8. Germline V lookup: CDR1 SGHRS, CDR2 YFSETQ. This CDR3 comprises 16 residues. The full variable domain, completed using reference TRBV5-1 and TRBJ1-4, is KAGVTQTPRYLIKTRGQQVTLSCSPISGHRSVSWYQQTPGQGLQFLFEYFSETQRNKGNFPGRFSGRQFSNSRSEMNVSTLELGDSALYLCASSTGTGSINEKLFFGSGTQLSVL.